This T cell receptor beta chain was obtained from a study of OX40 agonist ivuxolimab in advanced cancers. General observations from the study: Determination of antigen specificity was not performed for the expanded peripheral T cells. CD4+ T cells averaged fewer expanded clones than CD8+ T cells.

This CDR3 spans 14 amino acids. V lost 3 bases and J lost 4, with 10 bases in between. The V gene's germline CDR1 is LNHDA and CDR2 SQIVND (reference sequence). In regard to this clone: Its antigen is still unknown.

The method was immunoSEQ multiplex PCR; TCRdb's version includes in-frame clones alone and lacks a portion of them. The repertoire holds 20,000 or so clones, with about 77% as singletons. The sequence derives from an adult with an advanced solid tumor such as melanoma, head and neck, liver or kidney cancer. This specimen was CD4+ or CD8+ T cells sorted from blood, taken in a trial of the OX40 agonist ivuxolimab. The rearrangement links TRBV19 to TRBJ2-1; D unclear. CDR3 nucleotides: TGTGCCAGTAGTATGCAGGTGGAATACAATGAGCAGTTCTTC. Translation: CASSMQVEYNEQFF. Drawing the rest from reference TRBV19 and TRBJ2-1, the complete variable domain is DGGITQSPKYLFRKEGQNVTLSCEQNLNHDAMYWYRQDPGQGLRLIYYSQIVNDFQKGDIAEGYSVSREKKESFPLTVTSAQKNPTAFYLCASSMQVEYNEQFFGPGTRLTVL.